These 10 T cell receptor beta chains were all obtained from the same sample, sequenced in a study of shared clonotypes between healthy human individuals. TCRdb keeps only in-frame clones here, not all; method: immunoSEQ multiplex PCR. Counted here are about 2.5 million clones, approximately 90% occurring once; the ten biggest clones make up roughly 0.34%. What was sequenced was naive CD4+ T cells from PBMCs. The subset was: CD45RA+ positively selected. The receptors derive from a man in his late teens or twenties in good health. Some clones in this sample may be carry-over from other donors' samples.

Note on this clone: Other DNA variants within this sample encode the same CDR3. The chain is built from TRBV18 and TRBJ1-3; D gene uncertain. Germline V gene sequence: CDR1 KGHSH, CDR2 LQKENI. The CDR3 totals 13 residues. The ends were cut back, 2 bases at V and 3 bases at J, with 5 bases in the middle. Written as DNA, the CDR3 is TGTGCCAGCTCACCAGGGAGTGGAAACACCATATATTTT. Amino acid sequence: CASSPGSGNTIYF.

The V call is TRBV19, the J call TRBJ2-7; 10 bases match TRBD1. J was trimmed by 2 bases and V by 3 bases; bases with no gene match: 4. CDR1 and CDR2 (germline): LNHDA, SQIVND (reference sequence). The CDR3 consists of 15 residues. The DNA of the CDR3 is TGTGCCAGTAGTATGAGGGACAGGGGAGCCTACGAGCAGTACTTC. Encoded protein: CASSMRDRGAYEQYF.

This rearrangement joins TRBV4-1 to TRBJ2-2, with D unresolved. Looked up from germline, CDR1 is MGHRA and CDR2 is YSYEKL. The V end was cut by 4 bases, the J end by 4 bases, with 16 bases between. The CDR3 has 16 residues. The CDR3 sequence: CASSLTRMKPTGELFF. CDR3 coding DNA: TGCGCCAGCAGCCTTACCCGGATGAAACCCACCGGGGAGCTGTTTTTT.

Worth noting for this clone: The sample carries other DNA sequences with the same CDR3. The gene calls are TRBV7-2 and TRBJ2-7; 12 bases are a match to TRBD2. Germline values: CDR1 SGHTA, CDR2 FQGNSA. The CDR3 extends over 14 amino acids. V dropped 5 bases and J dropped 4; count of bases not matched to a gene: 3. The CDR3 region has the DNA TGTGCCAGCAGCCGACTAGCGGGAGCGTACGAGCAGTACTTC. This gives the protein CASSRLAGAYEQYF.

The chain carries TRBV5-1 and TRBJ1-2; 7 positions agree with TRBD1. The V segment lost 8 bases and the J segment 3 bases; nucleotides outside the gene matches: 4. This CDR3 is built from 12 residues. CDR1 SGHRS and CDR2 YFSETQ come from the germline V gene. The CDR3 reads CASQGDDYGYTF. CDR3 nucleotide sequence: TGCGCCAGTCAGGGGGATGACTATGGCTACACCTTC.

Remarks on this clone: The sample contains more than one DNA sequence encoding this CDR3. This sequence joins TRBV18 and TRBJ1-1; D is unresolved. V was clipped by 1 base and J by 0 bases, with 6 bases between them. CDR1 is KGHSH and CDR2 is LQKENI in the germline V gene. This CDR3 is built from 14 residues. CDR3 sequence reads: CASSPLELNTEAFF. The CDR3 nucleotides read TGTGCCAGCTCACCACTTGAGTTGAACACTGAAGCTTTCTTT.

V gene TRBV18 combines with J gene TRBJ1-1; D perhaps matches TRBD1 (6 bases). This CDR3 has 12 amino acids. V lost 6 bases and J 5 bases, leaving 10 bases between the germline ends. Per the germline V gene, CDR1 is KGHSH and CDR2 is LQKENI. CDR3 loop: CASSPDRTEAFF. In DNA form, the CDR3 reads TGTGCCAGCTCTCCTGACAGGACTGAAGCTTTCTTT.

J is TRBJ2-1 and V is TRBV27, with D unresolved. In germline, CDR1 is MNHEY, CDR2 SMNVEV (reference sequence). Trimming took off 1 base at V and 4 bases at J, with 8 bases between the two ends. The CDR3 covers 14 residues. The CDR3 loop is CASSLYSHYNEQFF. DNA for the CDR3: TGTGCCAGCAGTTTATATTCCCATTACAATGAGCAGTTCTTC.

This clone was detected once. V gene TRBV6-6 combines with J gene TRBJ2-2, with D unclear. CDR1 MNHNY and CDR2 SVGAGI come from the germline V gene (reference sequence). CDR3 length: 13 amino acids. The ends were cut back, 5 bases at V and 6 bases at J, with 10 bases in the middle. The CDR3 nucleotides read TGTGCCAGCAGTCCGCCCGATGCCGGGGAGCTGTTTTTT. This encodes CASSPPDAGELFF.

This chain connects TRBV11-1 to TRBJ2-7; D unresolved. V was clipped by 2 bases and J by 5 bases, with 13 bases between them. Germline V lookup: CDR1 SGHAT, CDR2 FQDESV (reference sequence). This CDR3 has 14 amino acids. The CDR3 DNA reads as TGTGCCAGCAGCTTAACCGCTCGCGGAGACGAGCAGTACTTC. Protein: CASSLTARGDEQYF.